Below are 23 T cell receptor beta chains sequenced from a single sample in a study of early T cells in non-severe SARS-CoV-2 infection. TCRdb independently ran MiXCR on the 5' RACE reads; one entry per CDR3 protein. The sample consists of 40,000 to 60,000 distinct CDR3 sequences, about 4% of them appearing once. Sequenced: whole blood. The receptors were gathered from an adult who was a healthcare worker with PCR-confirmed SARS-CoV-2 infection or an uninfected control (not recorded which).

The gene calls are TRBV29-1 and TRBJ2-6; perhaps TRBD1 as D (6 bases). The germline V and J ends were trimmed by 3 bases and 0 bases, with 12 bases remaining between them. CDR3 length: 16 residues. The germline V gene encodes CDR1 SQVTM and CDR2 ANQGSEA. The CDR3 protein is CSVEGQGTSGANVLTF. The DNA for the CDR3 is TGCAGCGTTGAGGGGCAGGGGACCTCTGGGGCCAACGTCCTGACTTTC.

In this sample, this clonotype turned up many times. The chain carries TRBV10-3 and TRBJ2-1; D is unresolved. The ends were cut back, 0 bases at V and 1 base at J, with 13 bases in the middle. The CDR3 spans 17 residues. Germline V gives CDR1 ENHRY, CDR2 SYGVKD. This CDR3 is CAISESIARKSYNEQFF. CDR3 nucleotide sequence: TGTGCCATCAGTGAGTCGATCGCCAGGAAGTCCTACAATGAGCAGTTCTTC.

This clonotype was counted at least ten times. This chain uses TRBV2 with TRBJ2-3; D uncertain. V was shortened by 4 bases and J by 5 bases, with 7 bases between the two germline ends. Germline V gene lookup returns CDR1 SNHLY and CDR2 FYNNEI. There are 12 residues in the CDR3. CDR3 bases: TGTGCCAGCAGTGTGGCCCGAGATACGCAGTATTTT. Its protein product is CASSVARDTQYF.

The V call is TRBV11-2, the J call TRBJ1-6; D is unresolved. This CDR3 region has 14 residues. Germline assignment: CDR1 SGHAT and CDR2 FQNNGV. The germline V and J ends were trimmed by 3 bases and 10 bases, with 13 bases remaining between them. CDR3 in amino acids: CASSLRGIESPLHF. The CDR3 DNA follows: TGTGCCAGCAGCTTGCGGGGAATTGAGTCACCCCTCCACTTT.

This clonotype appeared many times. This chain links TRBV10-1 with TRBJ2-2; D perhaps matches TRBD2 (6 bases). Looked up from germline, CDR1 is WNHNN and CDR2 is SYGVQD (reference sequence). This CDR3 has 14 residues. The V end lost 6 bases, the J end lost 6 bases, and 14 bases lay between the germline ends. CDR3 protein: CASSQSSEPGELFF. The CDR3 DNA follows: TGCGCCAGCAGCCAGTCTAGCGAGCCCGGGGAGCTGTTTTTT.

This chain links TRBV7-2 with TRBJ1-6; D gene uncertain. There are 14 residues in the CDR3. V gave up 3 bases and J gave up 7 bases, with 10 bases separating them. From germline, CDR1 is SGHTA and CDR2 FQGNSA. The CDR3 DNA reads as TGTGCCAGCAGCTTGTATGGTCCCAATTCACCCCTCCACTTT. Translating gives CASSLYGPNSPLHF.

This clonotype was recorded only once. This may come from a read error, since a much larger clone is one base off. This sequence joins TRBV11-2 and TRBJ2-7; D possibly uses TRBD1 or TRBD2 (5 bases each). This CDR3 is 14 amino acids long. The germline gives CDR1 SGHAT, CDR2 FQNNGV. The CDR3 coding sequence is TGTGTCAGCAGCGCCGGGACGGACTCGTTAGAGCAGTACTTC. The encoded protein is CVSSAGTDSLEQYF.

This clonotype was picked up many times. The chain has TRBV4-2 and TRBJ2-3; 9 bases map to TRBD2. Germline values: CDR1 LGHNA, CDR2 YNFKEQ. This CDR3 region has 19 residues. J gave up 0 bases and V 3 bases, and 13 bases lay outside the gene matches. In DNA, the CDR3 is TGTGCCAGCAGCCATCTGTCTAGCGGGGAGGGAGGTAGCACAGATACGCAGTATTTT. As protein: CASSHLSSGEGGSTDTQYF.

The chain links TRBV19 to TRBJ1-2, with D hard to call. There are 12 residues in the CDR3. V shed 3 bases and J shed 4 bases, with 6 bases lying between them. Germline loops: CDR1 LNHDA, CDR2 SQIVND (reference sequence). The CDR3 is CASSIPAYGYTF. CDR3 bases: TGTGCCAGTAGTATCCCTGCCTATGGCTACACCTTC.

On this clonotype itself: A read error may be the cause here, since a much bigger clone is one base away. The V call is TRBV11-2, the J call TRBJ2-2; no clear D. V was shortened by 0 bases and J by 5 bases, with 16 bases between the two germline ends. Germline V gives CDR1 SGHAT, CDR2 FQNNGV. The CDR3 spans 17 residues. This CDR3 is CASSLDRPAPGTGELFF. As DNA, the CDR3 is TGTGCCAGCAGCTTAGATCGGCCGGCCCCCGGGACCGGGGAGCTGTTTTTT.

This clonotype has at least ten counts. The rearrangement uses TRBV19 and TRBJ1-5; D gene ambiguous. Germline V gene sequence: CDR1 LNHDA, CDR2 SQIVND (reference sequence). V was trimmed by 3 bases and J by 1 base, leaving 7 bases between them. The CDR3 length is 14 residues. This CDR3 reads CASSILMSNQPQHF. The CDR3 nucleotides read TGTGCCAGTAGTATCCTAATGAGCAATCAGCCCCAGCATTTT.

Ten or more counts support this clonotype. CDR3 DNA sequence: TGTGCCAGCTCGGGAATGGACAGGGAAGAAGCTTTCTTT. Protein product: CASSGMDREEAFF. The V gene is TRBV18, the J gene TRBJ1-1; TRBD1 aligns across 8 bases. The V segment lost 6 bases and the J segment 8 bases; nucleotides outside the gene matches: 8. The CDR3 extends over 13 amino acids. Germline V gives CDR1 KGHSH, CDR2 LQKENI. Filled out from reference TRBV18 and TRBJ1-1, the complete variable domain reads NAGVMQNPRHLVRRRGQEARLRCSPMKGHSHVYWYRQLPEEGLKFMVYLQKENIIDESGMPKERFSAEFPKEGPSILRIQQVVRGDSAAYFCASSGMDREEAFFGQGTRLTVV.

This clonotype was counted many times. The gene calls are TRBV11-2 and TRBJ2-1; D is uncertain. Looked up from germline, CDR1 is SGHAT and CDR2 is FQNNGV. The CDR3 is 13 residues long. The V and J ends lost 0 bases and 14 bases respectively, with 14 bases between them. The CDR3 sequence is CASSLESVPRKFF. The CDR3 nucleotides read TGTGCCAGCAGCTTAGAATCCGTCCCGCGGAAGTTCTTC.

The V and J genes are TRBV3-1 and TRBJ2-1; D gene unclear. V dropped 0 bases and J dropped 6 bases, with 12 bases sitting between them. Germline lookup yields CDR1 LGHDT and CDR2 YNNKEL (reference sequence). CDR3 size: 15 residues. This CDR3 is CASSQDFGSLNEQFF. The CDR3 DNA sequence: TGTGCCAGCAGCCAAGATTTTGGCAGTCTCAATGAGCAGTTCTTC.

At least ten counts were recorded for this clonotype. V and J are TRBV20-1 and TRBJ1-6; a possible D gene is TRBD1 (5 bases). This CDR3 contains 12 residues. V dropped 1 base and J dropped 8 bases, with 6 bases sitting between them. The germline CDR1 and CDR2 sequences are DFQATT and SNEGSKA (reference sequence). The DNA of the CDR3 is TGCAGTGCTAGAGGGGGGGATTCACCCCTCCACTTT. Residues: CSARGGDSPLHF.

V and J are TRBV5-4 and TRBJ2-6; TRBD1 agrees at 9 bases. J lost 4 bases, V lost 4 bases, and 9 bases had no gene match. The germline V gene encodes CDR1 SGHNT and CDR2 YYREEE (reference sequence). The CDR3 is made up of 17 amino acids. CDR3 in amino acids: CASSNRDRVLGANVLTF. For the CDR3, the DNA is TGTGCCAGCAGCAACCGGGACAGGGTATTAGGGGCCAACGTCCTGACTTTC.

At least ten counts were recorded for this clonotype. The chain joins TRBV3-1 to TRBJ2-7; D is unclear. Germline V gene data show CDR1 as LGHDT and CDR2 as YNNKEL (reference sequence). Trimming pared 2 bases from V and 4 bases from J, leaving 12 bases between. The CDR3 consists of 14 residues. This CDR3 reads CASSQRVGGYEQYF. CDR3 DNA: TGTGCCAGCAGCCAAAGGGTAGGCGGTTACGAGCAGTACTTC.

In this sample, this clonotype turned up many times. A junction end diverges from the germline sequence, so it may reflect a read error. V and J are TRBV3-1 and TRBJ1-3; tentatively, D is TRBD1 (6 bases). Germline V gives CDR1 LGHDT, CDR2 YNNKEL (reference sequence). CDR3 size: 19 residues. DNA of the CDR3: TGTGCCAGCAGCTTAGGGCCATGGGCTTCGGGACACTCTGGAAACACCATGTATTTT. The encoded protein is CASSLGPWASGHSGNTMYF.

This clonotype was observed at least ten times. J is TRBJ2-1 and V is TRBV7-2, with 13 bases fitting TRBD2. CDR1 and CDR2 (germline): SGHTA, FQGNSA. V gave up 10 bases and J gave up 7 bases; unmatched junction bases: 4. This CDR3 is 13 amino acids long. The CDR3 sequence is CAIGLAGENEQFF. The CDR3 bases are TGTGCCATCGGACTAGCGGGAGAAAATGAGCAGTTCTTC.

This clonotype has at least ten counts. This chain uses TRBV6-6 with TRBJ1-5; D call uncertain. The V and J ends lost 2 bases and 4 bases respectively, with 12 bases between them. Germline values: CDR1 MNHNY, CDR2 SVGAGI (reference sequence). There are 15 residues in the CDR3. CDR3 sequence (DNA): TGTGCCAGCAGTTACCCCCCCGGATTTAATCAGCCCCAGCATTTT. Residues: CASSYPPGFNQPQHF.

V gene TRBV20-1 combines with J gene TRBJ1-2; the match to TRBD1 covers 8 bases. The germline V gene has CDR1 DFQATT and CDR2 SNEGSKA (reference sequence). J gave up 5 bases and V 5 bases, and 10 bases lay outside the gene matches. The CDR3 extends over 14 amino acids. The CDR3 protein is CSALDRGRPYGYTF. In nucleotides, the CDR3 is TGCAGTGCTCTCGACAGGGGACGGCCTTATGGCTACACCTTC.

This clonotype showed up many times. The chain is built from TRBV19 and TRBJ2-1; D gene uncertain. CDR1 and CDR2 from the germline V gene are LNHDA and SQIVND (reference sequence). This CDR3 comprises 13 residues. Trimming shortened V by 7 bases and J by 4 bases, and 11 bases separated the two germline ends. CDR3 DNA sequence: TGTGCCAGTACCCGGTCGGGTTACAATGAGCAGTTCTTC. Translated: CASTRSGYNEQFF.

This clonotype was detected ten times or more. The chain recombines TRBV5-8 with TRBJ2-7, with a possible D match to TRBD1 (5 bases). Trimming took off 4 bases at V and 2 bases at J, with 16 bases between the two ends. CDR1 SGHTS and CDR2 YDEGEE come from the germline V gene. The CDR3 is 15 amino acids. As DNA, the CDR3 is TGTGCCAGCAGCGCGGACATATCCCAGACCTACGAGCAGTACTTC. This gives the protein CASSADISQTYEQYF.